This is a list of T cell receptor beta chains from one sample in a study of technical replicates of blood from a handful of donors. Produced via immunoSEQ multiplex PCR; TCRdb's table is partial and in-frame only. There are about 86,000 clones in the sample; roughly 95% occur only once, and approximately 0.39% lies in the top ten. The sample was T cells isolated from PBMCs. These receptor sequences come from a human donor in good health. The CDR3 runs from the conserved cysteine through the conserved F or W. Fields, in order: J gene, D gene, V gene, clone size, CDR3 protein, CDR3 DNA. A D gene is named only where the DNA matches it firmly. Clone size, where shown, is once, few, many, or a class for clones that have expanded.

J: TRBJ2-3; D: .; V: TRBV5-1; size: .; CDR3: CASSLITRSTDTQYF; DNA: TGCGCCAGCAGCTTAATTACCCGGTCCACAGATACGCAGTATTTT
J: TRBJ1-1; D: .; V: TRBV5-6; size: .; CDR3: CASRRQVKTEAFF; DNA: TGTGCCAGCAGACGACAGGTCAAAACTGAAGCTTTCTTT
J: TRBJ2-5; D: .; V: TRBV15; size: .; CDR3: CATSREVDRIETQYF; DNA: TGTGCCACCAGCAGAGAAGTAGACAGGATAGAGACCCAGTACTTC
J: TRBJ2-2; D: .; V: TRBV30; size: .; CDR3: CAWSGSTNTGELFF; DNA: TGTGCCTGGAGTGGCAGTACGAACACCGGGGAGCTGTTTTTT
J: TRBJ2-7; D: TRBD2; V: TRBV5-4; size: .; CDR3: CASSRTPGLAGYEQYF; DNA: TGTGCCAGCAGCAGAACTCCGGGACTAGCGGGATACGAGCAGTACTTC
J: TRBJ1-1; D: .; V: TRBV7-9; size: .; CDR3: CASSVDSIEAFF; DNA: TGTGCCAGCAGCGTAGACAGTATTGAAGCTTTCTTT
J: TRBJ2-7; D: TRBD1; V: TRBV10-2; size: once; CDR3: CASSENRGYEQYF; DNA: TGCGCCAGCAGTGAAAACAGGGGGTACGAGCAGTACTTC
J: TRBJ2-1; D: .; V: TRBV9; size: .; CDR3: CASSVEGDSRYNEQFF; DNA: TGTGCCAGCAGCGTAGAGGGGGATAGCCGATACAATGAGCAGTTCTTC
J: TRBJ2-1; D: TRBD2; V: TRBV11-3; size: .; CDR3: CASSPTSVWEQFF; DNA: TGTGCCAGCAGCCCAACTAGCGTTTGGGAGCAGTTCTTC
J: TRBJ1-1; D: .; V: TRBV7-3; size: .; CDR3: CASSTRTDPTAEAFF; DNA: TGTGCCAGCAGCACCCGGACAGATCCCACCGCTGAAGCTTTCTTT
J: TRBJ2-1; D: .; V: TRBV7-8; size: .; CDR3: CASSLSTLAGYNEQFF; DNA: TGTGCCAGCAGCTTATCAACCTTAGCTGGCTACAATGAGCAGTTCTTC
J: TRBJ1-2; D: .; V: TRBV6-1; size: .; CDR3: CASSELTVYGYTF; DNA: TGTGCCAGCAGTGAATTGACTGTCTATGGCTACACCTTC
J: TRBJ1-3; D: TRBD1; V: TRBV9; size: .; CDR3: CASSGDRGNGNTIYF; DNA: TGTGCCAGCAGCGGGGACAGGGGGAATGGAAACACCATATATTTT
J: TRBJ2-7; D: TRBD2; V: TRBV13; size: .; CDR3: CASLGLAGEQYF; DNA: TGTGCCAGCCTAGGGCTAGCGGGAGAGCAGTACTTC
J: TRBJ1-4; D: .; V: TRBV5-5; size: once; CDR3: CASSLAYSHATNEKLFF; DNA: TGTGCCAGCAGCTTGGCCTACAGCCATGCAACTAATGAAAAACTGTTTTTT
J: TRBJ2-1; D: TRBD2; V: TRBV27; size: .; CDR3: CASSLGASGSFFNEQFF; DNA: TGTGCCAGCAGTTTAGGGGCTAGCGGGAGTTTCTTCAATGAGCAGTTCTTC
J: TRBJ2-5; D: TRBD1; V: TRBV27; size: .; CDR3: CASSNGQGQETQYF; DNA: TGTGCCAGCAGTAACGGACAGGGTCAAGAGACCCAGTACTTC
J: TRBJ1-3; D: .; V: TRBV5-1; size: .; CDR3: CASSYDFGNTIYF; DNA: TGCGCCAGCAGCTACGACTTTGGAAACACCATATATTTT
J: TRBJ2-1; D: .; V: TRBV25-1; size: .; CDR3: CASSGSGLESSYNEQFF; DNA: TGTGCCAGCAGTGGCTCGGGACTCGAAAGCTCCTACAATGAGCAGTTCTTC
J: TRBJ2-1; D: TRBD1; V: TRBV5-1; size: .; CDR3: CASSFPGTGNNEQFF; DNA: TGCGCCAGCAGCTTCCCCGGGACAGGGAACAATGAGCAGTTCTTC
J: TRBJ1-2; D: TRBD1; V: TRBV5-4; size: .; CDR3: CASSYGQGGYGYTF; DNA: TGTGCCAGCAGCTATGGACAGGGCGGCTATGGCTACACCTTC
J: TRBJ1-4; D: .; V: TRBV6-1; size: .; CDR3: CASSEVGRVTSTNEKLFF; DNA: TGTGCCAGCAGTGAAGTGGGCAGGGTCACCTCAACTAATGAAAAACTGTTTTTT
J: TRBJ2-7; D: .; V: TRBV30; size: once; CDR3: CAWSWRDEQYF; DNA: TGTGCCTGGAGTTGGAGGGACGAGCAGTACTTC
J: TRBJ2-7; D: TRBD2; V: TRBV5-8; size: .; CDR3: CASSRGGTSYEQYF; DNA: TGTGCCAGCAGCCGAGGGGGGACTAGTTACGAGCAGTACTTC
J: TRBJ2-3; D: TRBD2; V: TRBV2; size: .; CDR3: CASSEAAGGTDTQYF; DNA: TGTGCCAGCAGTGAGGCAGCGGGGGGCACAGATACGCAGTATTTT
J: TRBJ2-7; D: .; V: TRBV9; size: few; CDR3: CASSVGGSSTYEQYF; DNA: TGTGCCAGCAGCGTAGGTGGGAGCTCCACCTACGAGCAGTACTTC
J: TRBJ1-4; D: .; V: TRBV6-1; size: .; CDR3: CASSEFLVDIGEKLFF; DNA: TGTGCCAGCAGTGAATTTCTTGTGGACATCGGGGAAAAACTGTTTTTT
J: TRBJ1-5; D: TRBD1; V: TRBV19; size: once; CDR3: CASSSQGGVQGQPQHF; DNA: TGTGCCAGTAGTTCCCAGGGGGGTGTCCAGGGGCAGCCCCAGCATTTT
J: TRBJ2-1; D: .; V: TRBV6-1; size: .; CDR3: CASRDSSSYNEQFF; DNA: TGTGCCAGCCGGGACTCATCTTCCTACAATGAGCAGTTCTTC
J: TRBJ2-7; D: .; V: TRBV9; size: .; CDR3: CASSVGGVTYEQYF; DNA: TGTGCCAGCAGCGTAGGCGGGGTAACCTACGAGCAGTACTTC
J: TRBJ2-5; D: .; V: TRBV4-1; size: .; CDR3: CASSQVQGGETQYF; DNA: TGCGCCAGCAGCCAAGTCCAAGGGGGAGAGACCCAGTACTTC
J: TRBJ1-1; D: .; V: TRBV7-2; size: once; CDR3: CASSYDRIWNTEAFF; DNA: TGTGCCAGCAGCTACGACAGGATTTGGAACACTGAAGCTTTCTTT
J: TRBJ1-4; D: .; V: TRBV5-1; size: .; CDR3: CASSPPGSKGTNEKLFF; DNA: TGCGCCAGCAGCCCCCCGGGTTCTAAAGGCACTAATGAAAAACTGTTTTTT
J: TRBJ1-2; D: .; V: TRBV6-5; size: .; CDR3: CASSYSEVYGYTF; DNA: TGTGCCAGCAGTTACTCGGAGGTCTATGGCTACACCTTC
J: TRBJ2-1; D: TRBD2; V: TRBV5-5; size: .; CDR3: CASSLGAGPYNEQFF; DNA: TGTGCCAGCAGCTTAGGAGCGGGGCCCTACAATGAGCAGTTCTTC
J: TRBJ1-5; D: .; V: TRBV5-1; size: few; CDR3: CASSLDGLNQPQHF; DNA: TGCGCCAGCAGCTTGGACGGACTCAATCAGCCCCAGCATTTT
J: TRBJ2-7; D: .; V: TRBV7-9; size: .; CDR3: CASSLGRGEQYF; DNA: TGTGCCAGCAGCTTAGGTCGGGGCGAGCAGTACTTC
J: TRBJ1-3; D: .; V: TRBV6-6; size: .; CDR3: CASSPDYSGNTIYF; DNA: TGTGCCAGCAGTCCAGACTATTCCGGAAACACCATATATTTT
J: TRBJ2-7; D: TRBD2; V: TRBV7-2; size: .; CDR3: CASSPTASGGRYEQYF; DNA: TGTGCCAGCAGCCCTACCGCTAGCGGGGGGAGGTACGAGCAGTACTTC
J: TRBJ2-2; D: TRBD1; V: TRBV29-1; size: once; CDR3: CSVTGTGVTGELFF; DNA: TGCAGCGTCACCGGGACAGGGGTCACCGGGGAGCTGTTTTTT
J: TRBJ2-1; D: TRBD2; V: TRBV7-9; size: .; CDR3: CAGLGAGELVNEQFF; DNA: TGTGCCGGCCTCGGGGCGGGAGAGCTGGTTAATGAGCAGTTCTTC